The table lists the clone carrying this TCR beta chain with a few counts. Its cognate antigen is unknown. This entry is derived from a study of T cells in localized non-small cell lung cancer. Findings and caveats of the study: Adjacent lung was found to contain a median approximately 62 of the top 100 tumor clones. Heterogeneity remains possible, as sequencing covered one tumor region only. Among the tissues sampled, uninvolved adjacent lung had the highest T cell clonality, above tumor.

Some clones are missing from TCRdb's copy, which holds only in-frame ones; the method was immunoSEQ multiplex PCR. The table shows about 24,000 clones, with approximately 87% occurring only once. Germline V gene sequence: CDR1 SEHNR, CDR2 FQNEAQ (reference sequence). The CDR3 loop spans 12 amino acids. The chain carries TRBV7-9 and TRBJ1-1, with TRBD1 identical over 7 bases. Sequencing used PBMCs, obtained before any cancer treatment. This TCR was sampled from a man aged 40-75 years with stage II lung adenocarcinoma. In DNA form, the CDR3 reads TGTGGTTTCAACAGGGGCAGCACTGAAGCTTTCTTT. This encodes CGFNRGSTEAFF.